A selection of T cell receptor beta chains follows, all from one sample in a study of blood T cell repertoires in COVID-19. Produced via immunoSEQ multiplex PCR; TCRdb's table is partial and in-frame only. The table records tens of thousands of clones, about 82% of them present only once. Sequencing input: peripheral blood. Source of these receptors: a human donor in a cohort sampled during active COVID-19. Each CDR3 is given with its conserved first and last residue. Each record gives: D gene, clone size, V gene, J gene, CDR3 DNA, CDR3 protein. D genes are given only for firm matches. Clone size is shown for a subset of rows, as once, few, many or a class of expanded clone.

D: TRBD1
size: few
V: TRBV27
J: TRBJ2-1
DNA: TGTGCCAGCAGCCCCCGACAGGGGGCAAACAATGAGCAGTTCTTC
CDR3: CASSPRQGANNEQFF

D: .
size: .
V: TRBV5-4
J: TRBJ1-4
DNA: TGTGCCAGCACCTTCGGGGGAACCACAACTAATGAAAAACTGTTTTTT
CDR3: CASTFGGTTTNEKLFF

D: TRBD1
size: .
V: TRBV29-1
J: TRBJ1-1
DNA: TGCAGCGTTGAAGATCAAGGGGCAGGGGGGACTGAAGCTTTCTTT
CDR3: CSVEDQGAGGTEAFF

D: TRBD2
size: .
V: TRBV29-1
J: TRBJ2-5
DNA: TGCAGCACCGAGACGGGGGGATACGAGACCCAGTACTTC
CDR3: CSTETGGYETQYF

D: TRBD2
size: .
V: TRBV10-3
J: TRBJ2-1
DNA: TGTGCCATCAGTGAACGCGAATTAGCGGGGGGACCTAATGAGCAGTTCTTC
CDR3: CAISERELAGGPNEQFF

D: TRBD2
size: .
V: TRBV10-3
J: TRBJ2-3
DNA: TGTGCCATCAGTGACCGGGGTAGCGGGGCCTACACAGATACGCAGTATTTT
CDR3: CAISDRGSGAYTDTQYF

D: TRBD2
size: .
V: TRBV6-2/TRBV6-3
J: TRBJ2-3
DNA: TGTGCCAGCAGTTACCGTTCCCCTAGCGGGGGCACAGATACGCAGTATTTT
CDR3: CASSYRSPSGGTDTQYF

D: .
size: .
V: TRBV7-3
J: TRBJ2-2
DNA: TGTGCCAGCAGCGCGGATATCGGGGCCGGGGAGCTGTTTTTT
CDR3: CASSADIGAGELFF

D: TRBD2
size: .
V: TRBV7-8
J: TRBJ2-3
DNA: TGTGCCAGCAGCTCCCGACTAGCGGGGGATAAAGATACGCAGTATTTT
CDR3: CASSSRLAGDKDTQYF

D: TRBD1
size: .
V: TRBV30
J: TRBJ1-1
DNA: TGTGCCTGGAGGGCCGGGACAGGGGCCACTGAAGCTTTCTTT
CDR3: CAWRAGTGATEAFF

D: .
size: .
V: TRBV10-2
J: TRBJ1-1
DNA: TGCGCCAGCAGAGTCGGGACATCGAACACTGAAGCTTTCTTT
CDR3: CASRVGTSNTEAFF

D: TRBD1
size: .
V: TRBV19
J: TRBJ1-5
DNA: TGTGCCAGTAGCCAGACAGGGGACTGGAATCAGCCCCAGCATTTT
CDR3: CASSQTGDWNQPQHF

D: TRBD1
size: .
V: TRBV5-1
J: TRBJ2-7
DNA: TGCGCCAGCAGCTTGGGGACAGGCTTTGATGGCGAGCAGTACTTC
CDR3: CASSLGTGFDGEQYF

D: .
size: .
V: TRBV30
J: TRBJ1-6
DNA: TGTGCCTGGAGTGCCAATAATTCACCCCTCCACTTT
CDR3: CAWSANNSPLHF

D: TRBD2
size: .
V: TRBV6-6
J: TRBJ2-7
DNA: TGTGCCAGCAGACCACGGGGGGTCCCCTACGAGCAGTACTTC
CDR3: CASRPRGVPYEQYF

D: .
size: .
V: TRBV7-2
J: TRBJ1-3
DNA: TGTGCCAGCAGAATACAGGGCAACTCTGGAAACACCATATATTTT
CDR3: CASRIQGNSGNTIYF

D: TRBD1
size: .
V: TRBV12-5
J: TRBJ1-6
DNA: TGTGCTAGTGGTTTGGGGGGGACAGGGCGTTCACCCCTCCACTTT
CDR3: CASGLGGTGRSPLHF

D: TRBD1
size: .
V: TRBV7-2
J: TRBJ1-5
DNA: TGTGCCAGCAGCTTAGGACAGGGGTTCTCTCAGCCCCAGCATTTT
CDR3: CASSLGQGFSQPQHF

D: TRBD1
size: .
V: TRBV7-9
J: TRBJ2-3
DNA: TGTGCCAGCACAGGACAGGGAAGCACAGATACGCAGTATTTT
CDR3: CASTGQGSTDTQYF

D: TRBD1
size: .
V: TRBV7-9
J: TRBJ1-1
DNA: TGTGCCAGCAGCTTGACAGGGAAGCACACTGAAGCTTTCTTT
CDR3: CASSLTGKHTEAFF

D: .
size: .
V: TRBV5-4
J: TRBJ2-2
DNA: TGTGCCAGCAGCTCCAGGGGGGCCACCGGGGAGCTGTTTTTT
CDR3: CASSSRGATGELFF

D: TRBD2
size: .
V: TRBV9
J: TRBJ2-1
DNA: TGTGCCAGCAGCGTAATAGCGGGGGGGCCTAGTGAGCAGTTCTTC
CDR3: CASSVIAGGPSEQFF

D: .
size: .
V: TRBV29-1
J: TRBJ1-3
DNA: TGCAGCGCCAACACAGGTCTGGGATCTGGAAACACCATATATTTT
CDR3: CSANTGLGSGNTIYF

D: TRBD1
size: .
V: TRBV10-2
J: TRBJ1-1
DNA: TGCGCCAGCATACCCGGACAGGGGGCAAACACTGAAGCTTTCTTT
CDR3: CASIPGQGANTEAFF

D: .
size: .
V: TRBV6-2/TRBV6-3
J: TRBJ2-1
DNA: TGTGCCAGCAGTCAAGAAGACAGCTACAATGAGCAGTTCTTC
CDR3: CASSQEDSYNEQFF

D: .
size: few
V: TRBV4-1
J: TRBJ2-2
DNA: TGCGCCAGCAACTCTGGAGGGGGCGCTGAATGGACCGGGGAGCTGTTTTTT
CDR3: CASNSGGGAEWTGELFF

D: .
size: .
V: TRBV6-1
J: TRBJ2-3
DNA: TGTGCCAGCAGTGAGTCCGGGTCCTTCACAGATACGCAGTATTTT
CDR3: CASSESGSFTDTQYF

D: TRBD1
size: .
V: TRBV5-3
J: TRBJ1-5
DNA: TGTGCCAGAAGCTTGACCGGGACAGGCGTCAATCAGCCCCAGCATTTT
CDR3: CARSLTGTGVNQPQHF

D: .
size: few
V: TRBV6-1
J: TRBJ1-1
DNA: TGTGCCAGCAGTGAAAGCGGGGGGACCCTCGAAGCTTTCTTT
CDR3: CASSESGGTLEAFF

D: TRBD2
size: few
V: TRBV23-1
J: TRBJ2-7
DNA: TGCGCCAGCAGTCAATCTCGGCTAGCGGGGGTACTAACCTACGAGCAGTACTTC
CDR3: CASSQSRLAGVLTYEQYF

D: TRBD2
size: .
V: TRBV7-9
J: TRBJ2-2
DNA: TGTGCCAGCAGCCCCCGGGGGGGCGGGGAGCTGTTTTTT
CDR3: CASSPRGGGELFF

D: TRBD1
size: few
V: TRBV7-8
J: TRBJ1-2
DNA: TGTGCCAGCAGCTTCTATACGGGACAGGGGAGGAGTGGCTACACCTTC
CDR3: CASSFYTGQGRSGYTF

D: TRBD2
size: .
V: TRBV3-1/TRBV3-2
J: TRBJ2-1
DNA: TGTGCCAGCAGCCACCCTAGCGGGGGGTTCTATGAGCAGTTCTTC
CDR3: CASSHPSGGFYEQFF

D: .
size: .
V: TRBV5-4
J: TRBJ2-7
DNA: TGTGCCAGCAGCTTGGTCCAGGGGAGCGGCGAGCAGTACTTC
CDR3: CASSLVQGSGEQYF

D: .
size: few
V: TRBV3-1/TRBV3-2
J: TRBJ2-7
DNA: TGTGCCAGCAGCCAAGGCGGAGGGGCGGTCAACGAGCAGTACTTC
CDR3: CASSQGGGAVNEQYF

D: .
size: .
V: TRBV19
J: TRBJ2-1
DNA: TGTGCCAGTTCGGCGGACTTCAGCGACAATGAGCAGTTCTTC
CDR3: CASSADFSDNEQFF

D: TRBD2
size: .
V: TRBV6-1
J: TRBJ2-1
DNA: TGTGCCAGCAGTGGGCCCCCTTCTAGCGGGGGGCCCGGTGAGCAGTTCTTC
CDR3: CASSGPPSSGGPGEQFF

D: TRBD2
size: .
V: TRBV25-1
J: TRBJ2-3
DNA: TGTGCCAGCAGTGCACTAGCGGGGATGTTCACAGATACGCAGTATTTT
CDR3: CASSALAGMFTDTQYF

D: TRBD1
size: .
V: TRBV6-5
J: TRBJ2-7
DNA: TGTGCCAGCAGGAACAGGGGGTCCAGCTCCTACGAGCAGTACTTC
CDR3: CASRNRGSSSYEQYF

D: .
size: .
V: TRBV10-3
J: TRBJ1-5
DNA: TGTGCCATCAGTGAGTCGAGGGGGGAGGGTCAGCCCCAGCATTTT
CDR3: CAISESRGEGQPQHF

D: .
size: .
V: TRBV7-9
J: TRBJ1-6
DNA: TGTGCCAGCAGCCCGGCGGGCGGACCCCTCCACTTT
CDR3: CASSPAGGPLHF

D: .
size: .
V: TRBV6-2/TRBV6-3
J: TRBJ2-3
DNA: TGTGCCAGCACCCCTGGGGGGGCTTCAGATACGCAGTATTTT
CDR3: CASTPGGASDTQYF

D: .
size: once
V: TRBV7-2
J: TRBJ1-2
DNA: TGTGCCAGCAGCTTAGTTGTAGGGGTTCCCAACCCCTACTATGGCTACACCTTC
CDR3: CASSLVVGVPNPYYGYTF

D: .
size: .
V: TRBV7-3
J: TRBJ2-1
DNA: TGTGCCAGCAGCTTAGGACAGACCAATGAGCAGTTCTTC
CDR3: CASSLGQTNEQFF

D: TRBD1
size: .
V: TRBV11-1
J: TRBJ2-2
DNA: TGTGCCAGCAGCCGCCCGACAGGGGGCACCGGGGAGCTGTTTTTT
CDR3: CASSRPTGGTGELFF

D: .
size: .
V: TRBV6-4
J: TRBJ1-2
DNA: TGTGCCAGCAGTGACTCAAGCAGGGTGGCATATGGCTACACCTTC
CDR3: CASSDSSRVAYGYTF

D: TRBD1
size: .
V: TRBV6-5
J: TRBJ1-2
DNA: TGTGCCAGCACCGGGACAGGAGGAGATGGCTACACCTTC
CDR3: CASTGTGGDGYTF

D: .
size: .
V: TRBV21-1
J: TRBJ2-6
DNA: TGTGCCAGCAGCAAAGGGAGGGGAAGCCGGACTTTC
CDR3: CASSKGRGSRTF

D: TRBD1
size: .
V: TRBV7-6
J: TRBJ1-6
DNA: TGTGCCAGCAGAGGGGGCGTGGGTTCACCCCTCCACTTT
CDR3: CASRGGVGSPLHF

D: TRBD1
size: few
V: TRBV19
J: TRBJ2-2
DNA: TGTGCCAGTAGTAGAGAGACAGGGGCGAACACCGGGGAGCTGTTTTTT
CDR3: CASSRETGANTGELFF

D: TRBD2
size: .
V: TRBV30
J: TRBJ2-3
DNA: TGTGCCTGGAGGACTACTAGCGGGGGGATCACAGATACGCAGTATTTT
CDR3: CAWRTTSGGITDTQYF

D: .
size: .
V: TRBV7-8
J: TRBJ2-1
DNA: TGTGCCAGCAGCCCCTACAGGGTTACCTCCTACAATGAGCAGTTCTTC
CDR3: CASSPYRVTSYNEQFF

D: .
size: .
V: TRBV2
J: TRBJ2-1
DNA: TGTGCCAGCATAAGCGGAGGGGTAGGGAATGAGCAGTTCTTC
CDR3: CASISGGVGNEQFF

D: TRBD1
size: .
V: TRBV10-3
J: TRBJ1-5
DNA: TGTGCCATCAGTGACCGCACAGGGGGCGCGGACCAGCCCCAGCATTTT
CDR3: CAISDRTGGADQPQHF

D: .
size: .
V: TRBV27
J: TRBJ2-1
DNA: TGTGCCAGCAGTTTATCTGGGACACCCTACAATGAGCAGTTCTTC
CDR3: CASSLSGTPYNEQFF